Listed below are T cell receptor beta chains from one sample, sequenced in a study of regulatory T cells in long-lasting Graves disease. TCRdb reprocessed the multiplex PCR reads via MiXCR and lists one record per CDR3 protein. The table has over 400,000 distinct CDR3 sequences, 11% to 15% seen once. A further study also used this sample, focusing on T cells in Graves' hyperthyroidism and ophthalmopathy.

The sample in question was peripheral blood mononuclear cells (PBMCs), obtained at new diagnosis, from a patient treated with antithyroid drugs. The receptors here all came from a woman in her fifties or sixties with Graves disease. CDR3s include the opening cysteine and the closing phenylalanine or tryptophan. A D gene is named only where the DNA matches it firmly. The size entry is marked missing in some rows and otherwise reads once, few, many or a size class.

clone_size j_call v_call d_call cdr3_aa cdr3_nt
many TRBJ2-4 TRBV20-1 - CSARPPSFAKNIQYF TGCAGTGCTAGACCTCCTAGCTTTGCCAAAAACATTCAGTACTTC
many TRBJ2-3 TRBV9 TRBD2 CASSVAVAGGGADTQYF TGTGCCAGCAGCGTAGCCGTAGCGGGAGGAGGTGCAGATACGCAGTATTTT
many TRBJ1-5 TRBV2 TRBD1 CASSDNLGQGRNQPQHF TGTGCCAGCAGTGATAACCTGGGACAGGGCCGCAATCAGCCCCAGCATTTT
many TRBJ2-7 TRBV3-1 TRBD2 CASSQHREGLAGVYEQYF TGTGCCAGCAGCCAGCACAGGGAGGGACTAGCGGGAGTTTACGAGCAGTACTTC
many TRBJ2-1 TRBV28 - CASSLRRRGRGNEQFF TGTGCCAGCAGTTTAAGACGTAGGGGGAGGGGTAATGAGCAGTTCTTC
- TRBJ1-4 TRBV6-1 - CASQDRGVRPTNEKLFF TGTGCCAGTCAAGACAGAGGAGTCCGTCCAACTAATGAAAAACTGTTTTTT
many TRBJ2-1 TRBV28 - CASSFRLRREGNEQFF TGTGCCAGCAGTTTCCGGTTGCGCCGGGAAGGGAATGAGCAGTTCTTC
- TRBJ1-4 TRBV6-2/TRBV6-3 TRBD1 CASSYVQGVANEKLFF TGTGCCAGCAGTTACGTACAGGGGGTGGCTAATGAAAAACTGTTTTTT
many TRBJ2-1 TRBV9 TRBD2 CASSVSGVAGGGSYNEQFF TGTGCCAGCAGCGTTTCTGGTGTAGCGGGAGGAGGGTCCTACAATGAGCAGTTCTTC
- TRBJ1-1 TRBV9 - CASSVGQANTEAFF TGTGCCAGCAGCGTCGGTCAGGCGAACACTGAAGCTTTCTTT
- TRBJ2-5 TRBV9 TRBD2 CASSVGLQRGGETQYF TGTGCCAGCAGCGTAGGACTTCAACGGGGGGGCGAGACCCAGTACTTC
many TRBJ2-1 TRBV6-2/TRBV6-3 TRBD1 CASSFIGTAYNEQFF TGTGCCAGCAGTTTCATCGGGACAGCTTACAATGAGCAGTTCTTC
many TRBJ2-1 TRBV6-2/TRBV6-3 - CASSYWRGYNEQFF TGTGCCAGCAGTTATTGGCGGGGATACAATGAGCAGTTCTTC
- TRBJ2-2 TRBV29-1 TRBD1 CSVRDRGGDTGELFF TGCAGCGTTCGAGACAGGGGAGGTGACACCGGGGAGCTGTTTTTT
many TRBJ1-1 TRBV7-9 - CASSLGERTEAFF TGTGCCAGCAGCTTAGGAGAACGCACTGAAGCTTTCTTT
many TRBJ2-1 TRBV11-2 - CASSLARGPLNEQFF TGTGCCAGCAGCTTAGCTAGGGGCCCTCTAAATGAGCAGTTCTTC
many TRBJ1-2 TRBV28 - CASTVGGNSYGYTF TGTGCCAGCACCGTGGGGGGTAACAGCTATGGCTACACCTTC
many TRBJ2-1 TRBV30 TRBD2 CAWSSGTSVNEQFF TGTGCCTGGAGCTCGGGGACTAGTGTTAATGAGCAGTTCTTC
many TRBJ2-7 TRBV28 - CASNGGGAYEQYF TGTGCCAGCAACGGAGGGGGCGCCTACGAGCAGTACTTC
many TRBJ2-2 TRBV19 TRBD1 CASIDRVNTGELFF TGTGCCAGCATAGACAGGGTGAACACCGGGGAGCTGTTTTTT
many TRBJ1-5 TRBV6-5 TRBD1 CASSYGLTGGYQPQHF TGTGCCAGCAGTTACGGGCTTACAGGGGGATATCAGCCCCAGCATTTT
few TRBJ2-2 TRBV3-1 TRBD2 CASSWTSLDTGELFF TGTGCCAGCAGCTGGACTAGCCTCGACACCGGGGAGCTGTTTTTT